This T cell receptor beta chain originates from a study of cytomegalovirus exposure and HLA in healthy donors. Study background: A later analysis reported the 120 or so validation repertoires used the same platform as the 666 first-cohort repertoires. Overall study results and limits: It was found in a later analysis that first-cohort TCR clusters tended to co-occur in the 120 validation repertoires. Some TCR beta chains (over 150 of them) were listed as cytomegalovirus-associated.

A word on this clone: What it binds is not known.

The data were produced by immunoSEQ multiplex PCR, yet TCRdb's version contains in-frame clones alone and is incomplete. The data hold about 98,000 clones, with roughly 94% observed a single time. Unmatched junction bases numbered 10, after V lost 3 bases and J lost 11 bases. This CDR3 spans 14 amino acids. The germline gives CDR1 GTSNPN, CDR2 SVGIG (reference sequence). The V gene is TRBV30, the J gene TRBJ1-4, with 9 bases aligning to TRBD1. The sample taken for sequencing was PBMCs. The origin of this receptor is a woman between 18 and 29 years old in good health and CMV-seronegative. CDR3 bases: TGTGCCTGGAGAAACACAGGGGGCATTGGGAAACTGTTTTTT. This codes for CAWRNTGGIGKLFF. Full variable domain (rest looked up from reference TRBV30 and TRBJ1-4): SQTIHQWPATLVQPVGSPLSLECTVEGTSNPNLYWYRQAAGRGLQLLFYSVGIGQISSEVPQNLSASRPQDRQFILSSKKLLLSDSGFYLCAWRNTGGIGKLFFGSGTQLSVL.